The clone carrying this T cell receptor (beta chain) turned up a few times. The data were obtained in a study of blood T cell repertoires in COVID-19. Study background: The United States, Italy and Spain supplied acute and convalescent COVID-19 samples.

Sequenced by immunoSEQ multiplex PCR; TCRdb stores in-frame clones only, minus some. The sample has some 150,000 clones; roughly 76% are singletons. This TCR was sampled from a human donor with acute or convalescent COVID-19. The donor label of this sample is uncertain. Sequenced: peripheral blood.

This CDR3 reads CASSLGGGSYNSPLHF. As DNA, the CDR3 is TGTGCCAGCAGTTTAGGGGGCGGTTCCTATAATTCACCCCTCCACTTT. This chain connects TRBV27 to TRBJ1-6; D possibly corresponds to TRBD1 (6 bases). V lost 2 bases, J lost 1 base, and 9 bases lay in between. This CDR3 comprises 16 residues. Germline loops: CDR1 MNHEY, CDR2 SMNVEV (reference sequence).